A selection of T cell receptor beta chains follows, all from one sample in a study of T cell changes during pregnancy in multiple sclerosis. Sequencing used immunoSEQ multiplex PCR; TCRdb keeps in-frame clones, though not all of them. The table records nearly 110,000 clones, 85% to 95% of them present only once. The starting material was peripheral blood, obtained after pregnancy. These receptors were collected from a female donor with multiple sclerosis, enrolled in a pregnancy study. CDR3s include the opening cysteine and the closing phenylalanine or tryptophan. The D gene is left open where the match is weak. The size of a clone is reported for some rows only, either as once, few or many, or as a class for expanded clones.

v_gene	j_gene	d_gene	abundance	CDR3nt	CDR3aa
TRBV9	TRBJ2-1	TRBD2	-	TGTGCCAGCAGCGTAACGAGCGGGAGGGGCACTGAGCAGTTCTTC	CASSVTSGRGTEQFF
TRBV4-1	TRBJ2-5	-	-	TGCGCCAGCAGCCAAGACGGCTCCAGGGGGACCCAGTACTTC	CASSQDGSRGTQYF
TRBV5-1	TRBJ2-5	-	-	TGCGCCAGCAGCCGAGAAGAGACCCAGTACTTC	CASSREETQYF
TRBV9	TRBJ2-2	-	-	TGTGCCAGCAGCGTAGATATCCCCGGGGAGCTGTTTTTT	CASSVDIPGELFF
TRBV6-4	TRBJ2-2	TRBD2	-	TGTGCCAGCAGTGTGTGGAGCGGGGCGTCGGCCGGGGAGCTGTTTTTT	CASSVWSGASAGELFF
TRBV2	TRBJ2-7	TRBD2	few	TGTGCCAGCAGGCGGGAGCTCGAGCAGTACTTC	CASRRELEQYF
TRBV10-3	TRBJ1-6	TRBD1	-	TGTGCCATCAGTGAACGACAGGGTGCGACCTATAATTCACCCCTCCACTTT	CAISERQGATYNSPLHF
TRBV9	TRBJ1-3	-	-	TGTGCCAGCAGCAGTTACTTCTCTGGAAACACCATATATTTT	CASSSYFSGNTIYF
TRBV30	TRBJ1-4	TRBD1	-	TGTGCCTGCGCCAGGGGGAGCGGTGAAAAACTGTTTTTT	CACARGSGEKLFF
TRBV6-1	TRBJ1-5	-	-	TGTGCCAGCAGTGCCGGGAGGTTTGGTCAGCCCCAGCATTTT	CASSAGRFGQPQHF
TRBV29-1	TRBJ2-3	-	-	TGCAGCGTTGTCTACACAGATACGCAGTATTTT	CSVVYTDTQYF
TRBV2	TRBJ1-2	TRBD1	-	TGTGCCAGCAGTCCACAGGGGAACTATGGCTACACCTTC	CASSPQGNYGYTF
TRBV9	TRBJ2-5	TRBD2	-	TGTGCCAGCAGCCGTAGCGGGGGGGCCCGATCGGGAGAGACCCAGTACTTC	CASSRSGGARSGETQYF
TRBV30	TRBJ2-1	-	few	TGTGCCTGGAGTGGGGACAATGCCCTTGGTAGTGAGCAGTTCTTC	CAWSGDNALGSEQFF
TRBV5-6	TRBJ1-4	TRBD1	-	TGTGCCAGCAGCTCCCCAGGGGGCCAGACTAATGAAAAACTGTTTTTT	CASSSPGGQTNEKLFF
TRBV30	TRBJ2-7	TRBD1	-	TGTGCCTGGAGTCGGACAGGGATCCACGAGCAGTACTTC	CAWSRTGIHEQYF
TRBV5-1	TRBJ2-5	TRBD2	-	TGCGCCAGCAGCTTGCCTCTAGCGGGAGAGACCCAGTACTTC	CASSLPLAGETQYF
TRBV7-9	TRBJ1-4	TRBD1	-	TGTGCCAGCAGCTTACGAGGGCAGGGGGAGGAAAAACTGTTTTTT	CASSLRGQGEEKLFF
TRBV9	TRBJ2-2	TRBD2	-	TGTGCCAGCAAAAAGGGCGGGGGGTCGCGAGGCACCGGGGAGCTGTTTTTT	CASKKGGGSRGTGELFF
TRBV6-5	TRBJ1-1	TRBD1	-	TGTGCCAGCAAGACACAGGGGGGGTCTGAAGCTTTCTTT	CASKTQGGSEAFF
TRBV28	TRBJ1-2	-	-	TGTGCCAGCAGTTCCTCAGGGGTCGTTGGCTACACCTTC	CASSSSGVVGYTF
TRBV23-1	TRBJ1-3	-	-	TGCGCCAGCAGTCCTCTAGTGAGCCCCTCTGGAAACACCATATATTTT	CASSPLVSPSGNTIYF
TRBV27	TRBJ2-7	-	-	TGTGCCAGCAGTGCGAGAAGGGGCGAGCAGTACTTC	CASSARRGEQYF
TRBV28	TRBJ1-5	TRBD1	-	TGTGCCAGCAGCGACAGGGGCAATCAGCCCCAGCATTTT	CASSDRGNQPQHF
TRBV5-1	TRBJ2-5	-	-	TGCGCCAGCAGCTTGGGGGGAGCTCAAGAGACCCAGTACTTC	CASSLGGAQETQYF
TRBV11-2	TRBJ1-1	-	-	TGTGCCAGCAGCTTAGCGTCTTACACTGAAGCTTTCTTT	CASSLASYTEAFF
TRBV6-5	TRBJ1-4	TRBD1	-	TGTGCCAGCAAAAAATTCGGGACAGACGAAAAACTGTTTTTT	CASKKFGTDEKLFF
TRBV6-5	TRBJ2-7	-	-	TGTGCCAGCAGTTTTACCTCCGACAGTCACTACGAGCAGTACTTC	CASSFTSDSHYEQYF